This is a list of T cell receptor beta chains from one sample in a study of T-cell reconstitution after alpha-beta-depleted transplantation in children. MiXCR was run by TCRdb on the PCR reads, yielding one entry per CDR3 protein. The data show 450,000 to 600,000 distinct CDR3 sequences, with 32% seen just once and 2% to 3% held by the top ten. Sequencing used PBMCs from the stem cell graft donor, obtained from the stem cell graft. The receptor set was obtained from a human donor who donated a stem cell graft to a child with aplastic anemia. The CDR3 runs from the conserved cysteine through the conserved F or W. D genes are given only for firm matches. Rows may omit the clone size; those that give it use once, few, many or a size class.

>TRBD1|TRBJ1-1|TRBV29-1|-|14
TGCAGCGCCGATAAGCCGGGACAGGGGACTGAAGCTTTCTTT
CSADKPGQGTEAFF
>TRBD2|TRBJ2-3|TRBV20-1|few|15
TGCAGTGCCAATCCGGGACTAGCGGGAGGAGATACGCAGTATTTT
CSANPGLAGGDTQYF
>-|TRBJ1-1|TRBV20-1|-|14
TGCAGTGCTAGAGTGGCAGGGAGGGACACTGAAGCTTTCTTT
CSARVAGRDTEAFF
>-|TRBJ2-3|TRBV5-6|few|14
TGTGCCAGCAGCTTGGAAGCGGAAGCAGATACGCAGTATTTT
CASSLEAEADTQYF
>TRBD2|TRBJ2-6|TRBV14|-|14
TGTGCCAGCAGCCAAGTGCGGGGGGACGGCGTCCTGACTTTC
CASSQVRGDGVLTF
>-|TRBJ2-7|TRBV11-2|few|14
TGTGCCAGCAGCTTGGGGACGCAAGCCTACGAGCAGTACTTC
CASSLGTQAYEQYF
>-|TRBJ1-6|TRBV12-3/TRBV12-4|-|16
TGTGCCAGCAGTTTAAGAGTCGGGCCTTACGGGTCACCCCTCCACTTT
CASSLRVGPYGSPLHF
>-|TRBJ2-2|TRBV7-7|-|13
TGTGCCAGCAGCTTCTCCCAGATCGGGGAGCTGTTTTTT
CASSFSQIGELFF
>-|TRBJ2-1|TRBV20-1|few|12
TGCAGTGCTAGAGATAGTGAAACCGAGCAGTTCTTC
CSARDSETEQFF
>TRBD2|TRBJ2-1|TRBV29-1|-|14
TGCAGCGTTTCCAGCGGGACGATATACGATGAGCAGTTCTTC
CSVSSGTIYDEQFF
>-|TRBJ1-1|TRBV9|-|15
TGTGCCAGCAGCCCATTGCCGGGGGGGAACACTGAAGCTTTCTTT
CASSPLPGGNTEAFF
>-|TRBJ2-2|TRBV15|-|14
TGTGCCACCAGCAACGGAATATACACCGGGGAGCTGTTTTTT
CATSNGIYTGELFF
>TRBD1|TRBJ2-3|TRBV12-3/TRBV12-4|-|16
TGTGCCAGCAGTTTAATGGGGACAGGGTCCGGAGATACGCAGTATTTT
CASSLMGTGSGDTQYF
>-|TRBJ2-4|TRBV25-1|few|14
TGTGCCAGCAGTGAACGCGGGGGCGCGAACATTCAGTACTTC
CASSERGGANIQYF
>-|TRBJ2-5|TRBV27|-|16
TGTGCCAGCAGTCCACGCCCCGGGACAACCCAAGAGACCCAGTACTTC
CASSPRPGTTQETQYF
>-|TRBJ1-2|TRBV12-3/TRBV12-4|few|14
TGTGCCAGCAGCCCGACAGTGTTTAACTATGGCTACACCTTC
CASSPTVFNYGYTF
>-|TRBJ1-4|TRBV6-2/TRBV6-3|-|16
TGTGCCAGCAGTCCCTATGAAGCTGCAACTAATGAAAAACTGTTTTTT
CASSPYEAATNEKLFF
>-|TRBJ1-4|TRBV28|few|12
TGTGCCAGCAGTTTGGAGGGCGGGAAACTGTTTTTT
CASSLEGGKLFF
>-|TRBJ1-2|TRBV7-9|-|14
TGTGCCAGCAGCCTAATACGAACTAACTATGGCTACACCTTC
CASSLIRTNYGYTF
>-|TRBJ2-3|TRBV24-1|few|16
TGTGCCACCAGTGATGGGGGGGCAGGGAGCACAGATACGCAGTATTTT
CATSDGGAGSTDTQYF
>-|TRBJ2-5|TRBV7-9|few|13
TGTGCCAGCGAATCGGACGGACAAGAGACCCAGTACTTC
CASESDGQETQYF
>-|TRBJ1-5|TRBV29-1|-|12
TGCAGCGTTGGAGCTACAGATCAGCCCCAGCATTTT
CSVGATDQPQHF
>-|TRBJ1-3|TRBV28|-|15
TGTGCCAGCAGTTTAAGGCAGCTCTCTGGAAACACCATATATTTT
CASSLRQLSGNTIYF
>TRBD1|TRBJ1-2|TRBV20-1|-|14
TGCAGTGCTCGTAGGACAGGGGGAGTCTATGGCTACACCTTC
CSARRTGGVYGYTF
>-|TRBJ1-1|TRBV7-9|many|12
TGTGCCAGCATTCAGGGAATGACTGAAGCTTTCTTT
CASIQGMTEAFF
>TRBD2|TRBJ2-3|TRBV4-2|-|16
TGTGCCAGCAGCCTCGGGACTAGCGGCATCACAGATACGCAGTATTTT
CASSLGTSGITDTQYF
>-|TRBJ1-2|TRBV6-5|-|16
TGTGCCAGCAGTTACTCTGGTCCAGAGGGGCCATATGGCTACACCTTC
CASSYSGPEGPYGYTF
>TRBD2|TRBJ2-1|TRBV12-3/TRBV12-4|-|16
TGTGCCAGCAGTTTAACTAGCGGGAGACGCGACAATGAGCAGTTCTTC
CASSLTSGRRDNEQFF
>-|TRBJ1-1|TRBV6-1|-|15
TGTGCCAGCACCACCCACCCGGGTCGTTCTAGTGAAGCTTTCTTT
CASTTHPGRSSEAFF
>TRBD2|TRBJ2-7|TRBV20-1|few|16
TGCAGTGCTAGCCTAGCGGGAGGGTCGGCCTTTGGCGAGCAGTACTTC
CSASLAGGSAFGEQYF
>-|TRBJ1-4|TRBV7-2|few|16
TGTGCCAGCAGCTCCCGGGACGGTCGCGGGAATGAAAAACTGTTTTTT
CASSSRDGRGNEKLFF
>TRBD2|TRBJ2-1|TRBV19|-|16
TGTGCCAGTAGTATCGCTAGCGGGAGGTCGCACAATGAGCAGTTCTTC
CASSIASGRSHNEQFF
>-|TRBJ1-1|TRBV12-5|-|15
TGTGCTAGTGGTCCGACAGCTCAAACCGACACTGAAGCTTTCTTT
CASGPTAQTDTEAFF
>-|TRBJ1-6|TRBV18|-|17
TGTGCCAGCTCACCGATGACGACCAGCTCCTATAATTCACCCCTCCACTTT
CASSPMTTSSYNSPLHF
>-|TRBJ1-1|TRBV10-3|-|15
TGTGCCATCAGTGAGCCACTGGGACAAAACACTGAAGCTTTCTTT
CAISEPLGQNTEAFF
>-|TRBJ2-2|TRBV5-1|-|13
TGCGCCAGCCGACAGGGAGGCACCGGGGAGCTGTTTTTT
CASRQGGTGELFF
>-|TRBJ1-1|TRBV20-1|-|14
TGCAGTGCTAGAGAAGGACAGTCGAACACTGAAGCTTTCTTT
CSAREGQSNTEAFF
>-|TRBJ2-6|TRBV5-1|-|15
TGCGCCAGCAGTCCAGGGACCTCTGGGGCCAACGTCCTGACTTTC
CASSPGTSGANVLTF
>-|TRBJ2-3|TRBV6-1|-|16
TGTGCCAGCATAGGTTCCCATACGGGCACCACAGATACGCAGTATTTT
CASIGSHTGTTDTQYF
>-|TRBJ1-1|TRBV9|-|16
TGTGCCAGCAGCGTAGGGGGGGGGGAAATGAACACTGAAGCTTTCTTT
CASSVGGGEMNTEAFF
>-|TRBJ1-1|TRBV11-3|-|14
TGTGCCAGCAGCCGATCAGGGATCACGACTGAAGCTTTCTTT
CASSRSGITTEAFF
>-|TRBJ1-1|TRBV7-2|-|13
TGTGCCAGCAGCTTAGAAGCCTACACTGAAGCTTTCTTT
CASSLEAYTEAFF
>TRBD2|TRBJ2-2|TRBV29-1|-|16
TGCAGCGTTGATCGACTAGCGGGGATAAACACCGGGGAGCTGTTTTTT
CSVDRLAGINTGELFF
>-|TRBJ2-1|TRBV4-3|-|15
TGCGCCAGCACCGAGGGGCACGGGACCAACAATGAGCAGTTCTTC
CASTEGHGTNNEQFF
>TRBD2|TRBJ2-1|TRBV29-1|few|15
TGCAGCGTGGCAGGGACTAGTGGCTCCTACAATGAGCAGTTCTTC
CSVAGTSGSYNEQFF
>TRBD1|TRBJ1-1|TRBV12-3/TRBV12-4|few|14
TGTGCCAGCAGTTTTCAAGACAGGGGCACTGAAGCTTTCTTT
CASSFQDRGTEAFF
>-|TRBJ1-2|TRBV6-1|-|13
TGTGCCAGCAGCCCGACAGCAAGCTATGGCTACACCTTC
CASSPTASYGYTF
>TRBD2|TRBJ2-1|TRBV20-1|-|15
TGCAGTGCTAGAAAGAGCGGGAGCTCCTACAATGAGCAGTTCTTC
CSARKSGSSYNEQFF
>-|TRBJ1-1|TRBV6-5|-|14
TGTGCCAGCAGTTACAGCTCAGGGCGGACTGAAGCTTTCTTT
CASSYSSGRTEAFF
>-|TRBJ1-1|TRBV20-1|-|14
TGCAGTGCTAGATACGCAGGGGAAGTGGCTGAAGCTTTCTTT
CSARYAGEVAEAFF
>-|TRBJ2-1|TRBV27|few|14
TGTGCCAGCAGTTTGGAGCAGGGCAACAGTGAGCAGTTCTTC
CASSLEQGNSEQFF
>TRBD2|TRBJ2-1|TRBV3-1|-|16
TGTGCCAGCAGCCAAGTCCTAGCGGGAGGGCCGGATGAGCAGTTCTTC
CASSQVLAGGPDEQFF
>-|TRBJ2-5|TRBV5-1|-|14
TGCGCCAGCACCTCTTTCGGGGGGCCAGAGACCCAGTACTTC
CASTSFGGPETQYF
>TRBD2|TRBJ2-7|TRBV20-1|few|16
TGCAGTGCTAGCAGGCTAGCGGGAACCAGGACCTACGAGCAGTACTTC
CSASRLAGTRTYEQYF
>-|TRBJ2-7|TRBV18|-|14
TGTGCCAGCTCACCTCAGACTCACTCCTACGAGCAGTACTTC
CASSPQTHSYEQYF
>-|TRBJ2-7|TRBV4-2|-|15
TGTGCCAGCAGCCAAGATGGAGGGAACTCCTACGAGCAGTACTTC
CASSQDGGNSYEQYF
>TRBD2|TRBJ2-1|TRBV11-2|-|17
TGTGCCAGCGAAGGACTAGCGGGAGGGTCAAGGTACAATGAGCAGTTCTTC
CASEGLAGGSRYNEQFF
>-|TRBJ2-1|TRBV4-2|-|17
TGTGCCAGCAGCCAAGATCGTGGGGTGAGCTCCTACAATGAGCAGTTCTTC
CASSQDRGVSSYNEQFF
>-|TRBJ2-7|TRBV12-3/TRBV12-4|-|14
TGTGCCAGCAGTTTGAGGCGGGCGTCCTACGAGCAGTACTTC
CASSLRRASYEQYF